This T cell receptor beta chain was retrieved from a study of molecular identifiers for immune sequencing clone quantification. The overall study: Replicates partitioned RNA from approximately 20,000 or 100,000 naive CD8 cells into five parts, sequencing four.

From germline, CDR1 is SGHDT and CDR2 YYEEEE. V was trimmed by 2 bases and J by 4 bases, leaving 14 bases between them. The CDR3 totals 15 residues. One entry per CDR3 protein results from TCRdb running MiXCR on the PCR reads. The sample holds approximately 680,000 distinct CDR3 sequences, 25% seen once. Findings and caveats of the study: Effector cells kept over 97% of their molecules in clones above 20 RNA copies, while naive cells kept under 1% there.

This clonotype was found a few times. The antigen is not known. V usage is TRBV5-6 and J usage is TRBJ2-3; D possibly corresponds to TRBD1 (6 bases). The TCR was taken from a human donor in good health. Some libraries in this study had Jurkat cell RNA spiked in. Sequencing used naive CD8+ T cells from blood, with Jurkat cell RNA spiked in. Subset: FACS-sorted CD8+CD4-CCR7+CD45RA+ naive T cells. Here the CDR3 DNA reads TGTGCCAGCAGCTTATACAGGGATCTGCCAGATACGCAGTATTTT. It yields the protein CASSLYRDLPDTQYF.